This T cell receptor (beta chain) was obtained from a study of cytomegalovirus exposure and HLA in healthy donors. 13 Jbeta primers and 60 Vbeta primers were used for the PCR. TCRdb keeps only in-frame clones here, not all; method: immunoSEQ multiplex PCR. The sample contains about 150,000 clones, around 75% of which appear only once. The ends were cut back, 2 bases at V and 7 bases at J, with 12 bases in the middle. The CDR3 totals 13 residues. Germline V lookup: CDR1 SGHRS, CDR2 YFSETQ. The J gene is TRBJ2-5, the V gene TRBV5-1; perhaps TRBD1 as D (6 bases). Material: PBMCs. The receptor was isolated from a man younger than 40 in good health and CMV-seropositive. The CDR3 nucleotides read TGCGCCAGCAGCTTTGGAGAAGGGGGGACCCAGTACTTC. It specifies CASSFGEGGTQYF.